This T cell receptor beta chain is drawn from a study of T-cell memory formation after mild COVID-19. Turning to the study itself: Among the donors, TCR clusters were largely specific to each donor.

This clonotype was observed at least ten times. No antigen is known for it. Trimming left V 0 bases short and J 1 base short, with 4 bases between. CDR1 and CDR2 from the germline V gene are SGHRS and YFSETQ. The CDR3 spans 13 residues. TCRdb re-analysed the 5' RACE reads in MiXCR, keeping a single row per CDR3 protein. This table holds 190,000 or so distinct CDR3 sequences, 20% to 25% found once. Study-level findings and limits: Pre-infection memory carried some responding clones, suggesting that cross-reactive memory joined.

The chain couples TRBV5-1 to TRBJ1-1, with D unresolved. The sequence came from an adult woman who had mild COVID-19 (a few samples of this study predate the infection). Cell type and time point are not known. The sample consisted of PBMCs or a T cell subset sorted from them (not recorded which). This CDR3 is CASSLDSNTEAFF. Here the CDR3 DNA reads TGCGCCAGCAGCTTGGACTCGAACACTGAAGCTTTCTTT.